This passage covers 4 T cell receptor beta chains from one sample sequenced in a study of CD8 T cells in ankylosing spondylitis. Each CDR3 protein is one row after TCRdb ran MiXCR on the 5' RACE reads. The table records a few hundred thousand distinct CDR3 sequences, roughly 18% of them present only once. The sample taken for sequencing was blood, either unsorted or a sorted T cell fraction (not recorded which). Receptors originate from a male donor with ankylosing spondylitis or in good health (not recorded which).

This chain joins TRBV6-5 and TRBJ1-1; D perhaps matches TRBD1 (6 bases). This CDR3 comprises 13 residues. Trimming pared 7 bases from V and 7 bases from J, leaving 16 bases between. From germline, CDR1 is MNHEY and CDR2 SVGAGI. CDR3 loop: CASIKLRDNEAFF. CDR3 bases: TGTGCCAGCATTAAACTCCGGGACAATGAAGCTTTCTTT.

This clonotype has at least ten counts. This sequence joins TRBV28 and TRBJ2-7; 7 bases fit TRBD2. V gave up 10 bases and J gave up 7 bases; unmatched junction bases: 10. The CDR3 is 12 residues long. Germline CDR1 and CDR2: MDHEN and SYDVKM. The CDR3 region has the DNA TGTGCCATCGGCCGCGGGGGACTTGAGCAGTACTTC. Its protein product is CAIGRGGLEQYF.

This chain connects TRBV4-1 to TRBJ2-7; TRBD1 agrees at 8 bases. The CDR3 consists of 16 residues. V shed 0 bases, J shed 6 bases, and the junction held 10 bases outside the gene matches. The germline V gene has CDR1 MGHRA and CDR2 YSYEKL. The chain's CDR3 is CASSQDQIQGASEQYF. DNA for the CDR3: TGCGCCAGCAGCCAAGATCAGATCCAGGGGGCTTCCGAGCAGTACTTC.

This clonotype was counted only a few times. This chain joins TRBV28 and TRBJ2-3, with D possibly being TRBD1 (5 bases). This CDR3 contains 15 residues. V was shortened by 2 bases and J by 0 bases, with 9 bases between the two germline ends. Germline V gene sequence: CDR1 MDHEN, CDR2 SYDVKM. CDR3 sequence: CASSLDRSSTDTQYF. CDR3 coding DNA: TGTGCCAGCAGTTTAGACAGATCTAGCACAGATACGCAGTATTTT.